The 18 T cell receptor beta chains listed next were all sequenced from one sample in a study of cytomegalovirus exposure and HLA in healthy donors (dated by TCRdb to the late 2010s). The library was generated by the immunoSEQ multiplex PCR assay. For the multiplex PCR, a mixture combining 60 forward primers for TCR Vbeta segments and 13 reverse primers for TCR Jbeta segments was used. Entries here come from immuneACCESS through TCRdb and include only in-frame sequences with V and J called. Some clones fail to appear in such tables; in the studies checked, an unresolved V gene covers under half of the shortfall, and the cause of the remainder is unknown. Within this sample are about 72,000 clones, with roughly 77% of them counted one time only. Around 7% of the sample is taken by the ten largest. Sequencing input: PBMCs. The receptors here all came from a human donor in good health.

The J gene is TRBJ1-2, the V gene TRBV19; D not certain. V was shortened by 5 bases and J by 8 bases, with 15 bases between the two germline ends. This CDR3 contains 13 residues. Germline CDR1 and CDR2: LNHDA and SQIVND (reference sequence). CDR3 DNA sequence: TGTGCCAGTAGTGGGCCCCTCCTATGGGGCTACACCTTC. It encodes CASSGPLLWGYTF.

The rearrangement links TRBV6-5 to TRBJ2-5, with D tentatively TRBD2 (6 bases). CDR3 size: 14 residues. Looked up from germline, CDR1 is MNHEY and CDR2 is SVGAGI. Trimming shortened V by 6 bases and J by 3 bases, and 14 bases separated the two germline ends. The CDR3 nucleotides are TGTGCCAGCAGCCGTGATTGGGGGGAAGAGACCCAGTACTTC. It is translated as CASSRDWGEETQYF.

The chain links TRBV7-2 to TRBJ2-2; possibly TRBD1 for D (5 bases). CDR1 is SGHTA, CDR2 FQGNSA, per germline. V was shortened by 3 bases and J by 5 bases, with 19 bases between the two germline ends. CDR3 length equals 17 residues. CDR3 DNA: TGTGCCAGCAGCTTCGGCAGACAGACATCGGTAACCGGGGAGCTGTTTTTT. Its protein is CASSFGRQTSVTGELFF.

This clone was seen a single time. The V and J genes are TRBV7-3 and TRBJ2-1; the match to TRBD1 covers 8 bases. With V trimmed by 4 bases and J by 5 bases, 4 bases remained unmatched. Germline V gene sequence: CDR1 SGHTA, CDR2 FQGTGA. The CDR3 spans 14 residues. The CDR3 region is CASSWGTGDNEQFF. The CDR3 nucleotides are TGTGCCAGCAGCTGGGGGACAGGAGACAATGAGCAGTTCTTC.

The rearrangement links TRBV5-5 to TRBJ1-5; 10 bases match TRBD1. Germline CDR1 and CDR2: SGHKS and YYEKEE (reference sequence). The CDR3 consists of 13 residues. Losses at the gene ends were 3 bases for V and 6 bases for J; bases not matched to a gene: 0. CDR3 amino acids: CASSWTGGQPQHF. CDR3 DNA sequence: TGTGCCAGCAGCTGGACAGGGGGTCAGCCCCAGCATTTT.

This clone appeared a few times. This rearrangement joins TRBV19 to TRBJ1-1; the D gene is possibly TRBD1 (6 bases). V dropped 5 bases and J dropped 4 bases, with 14 bases sitting between them. Per the germline V gene, CDR1 is LNHDA and CDR2 is SQIVND (reference sequence). The CDR3 totals 14 residues. The CDR3 sequence is CASSGGGAGTEAFF. The DNA of the CDR3 is TGTGCCAGTAGTGGGGGGGGCGCCGGCACTGAAGCTTTCTTT. The full variable domain, in which reference TRBV19 and TRBJ1-1 provide the parts outside the CDR3, is DGGITQSPKYLFRKEGQNVTLSCEQNLNHDAMYWYRQDPGQGLRLIYYSQIVNDFQKGDIAEGYSVSREKKESFPLTVTSAQKNPTAFYLCASSGGGAGTEAFFGQGTRLTVV.

This clone was recorded once. V is TRBV27 and J is TRBJ2-7, with D maybe TRBD1 (5 bases). Germline-derived CDR1 and CDR2 are MNHEY and SMNVEV (reference sequence). Trimming cost V 5 bases and J 3 bases, with 14 bases left between them. This CDR3 is built from 14 residues. CDR3 loop: CASSIMGLSYEQYF. CDR3 sequence (DNA): TGTGCCAGCAGTATAATGGGGCTAAGCTACGAGCAGTACTTC.

This chain connects TRBV6-6 to TRBJ1-5; D perhaps matches TRBD1 (5 bases). The CDR3 is made up of 14 amino acids. V was pared by 8 bases and J by 0 bases, with 11 bases between. Germline V CDR1 and CDR2: MNHNY, SVGAGI (reference sequence). The CDR3 DNA is TGTGCCAGCCGGCAGGGAAATAGCAATCAGCCCCAGCATTTT. As protein: CASRQGNSNQPQHF.

The rearrangement uses TRBV5-1 and TRBJ1-5; D may be TRBD1 (5 bases). Germline V lookup: CDR1 SGHRS, CDR2 YFSETQ. The V end lost 3 bases, the J end lost 3 bases, and 19 bases lay between the germline ends. The CDR3 spans 17 residues. CDR3 DNA: TGCGCCAGCAGCTCGACTGCCCGGAGGGGATACAATCAGCCCCAGCATTTT. Its translation: CASSSTARRGYNQPQHF.

This clone has only a few counts. The genes are TRBV30 and TRBJ1-1; D gene ambiguous. Trimming took 2 bases from V and 2 from J, leaving 9 bases between them. Germline V gene data show CDR1 as GTSNPN and CDR2 as SVGIG (reference sequence). The CDR3 spans 13 residues. CDR3 amino acids: CAWSQFTNTEAFF. CDR3 coding DNA: TGTGCCTGGAGTCAGTTTACCAACACTGAAGCTTTCTTT.

The gene calls are TRBV28 and TRBJ1-4; 7 bases align to TRBD1. Germline CDR1 reads MDHEN; CDR2 reads SYDVKM. This CDR3 has 12 residues. Unmatched junction bases numbered 7, after V lost 7 bases and J lost 11 bases. The CDR3 sequence: CASTTGTAKLFF. The CDR3 bases are TGTGCCAGCACCACCGGGACAGCTAAACTGTTTTTT.

This rearrangement joins TRBV4-1 to TRBJ2-2; the match to TRBD1 covers 10 bases. CDR3 size: 17 residues. Unmatched junction bases numbered 11, after V lost 4 bases and J lost 6 bases. Germline CDR1 reads MGHRA; CDR2 reads YSYEKL. CDR3 DNA: TGCGCCAGCAGCCTACGAGGGGGACAGGGGATCCCCGGGGAGCTGTTTTTT. The encoded protein is CASSLRGGQGIPGELFF.

The chain is built from TRBV11-2 and TRBJ1-2; TRBD1 might be the D (5 bases). The V end lost 6 bases, the J end lost 2 bases, and 16 bases lay between the germline ends. This CDR3 has 15 amino acids. CDR1 and CDR2 from the germline V gene are SGHAT and FQNNGV. Here the CDR3 DNA reads TGTGCCAGCAGGGACTTGGGGGGAAGCAACTATGGCTACACCTTC. It yields the protein CASRDLGGSNYGYTF. Based on the CDR3 plus reference TRBV11-2 and TRBJ1-2, the full variable domain is EAGVAQSPRYKIIEKRQSVAFWCNPISGHATLYWYQQILGQGPKLLIQFQNNGVVDDSQLPKDRFSAERLKGVDSTLKIQPAKLEDSAVYLCASRDLGGSNYGYTFGSGTRLTVV.

This clone was counted only a few times. The rearrangement uses TRBV7-2 and TRBJ2-5, with TRBD2 identical over 9 bases. J lost 2 bases, V lost 3 bases, and 4 bases had no gene match. The CDR3 covers 15 residues. The germline V gene has CDR1 SGHTA and CDR2 FQGNSA. The CDR3 loop reads CASSFQRGAQETQYF. Written as DNA, the CDR3 is TGTGCCAGCAGCTTCCAGCGGGGGGCGCAAGAGACCCAGTACTTC.

This clone has only one observation. The chain joins TRBV25-1 to TRBJ2-3; tentatively, D is TRBD1 (5 bases). The V gene's germline CDR1 is MGHDK and CDR2 SYGVNS. CDR3 length: 12 residues. V lost 7 bases to trimming and J lost 3 bases, with 8 bases between them. CDR3 sequence reads: CASTGRTDTQYF. CDR3 bases: TGTGCCAGCACAGGGCGGACAGATACGCAGTATTTT.

The rearrangement links TRBV4-3 to TRBJ1-2; TRBD1 agrees at 8 bases. This CDR3 region has 15 residues. CDR1 is LGHNA, CDR2 YSLEER, per germline. J gave up 6 bases and V 2 bases, and 8 bases lay outside the gene matches. The DNA for the CDR3 is TGCGCCAGCAGCCAATCCGGGACAGGTCTTAATGGCTACACCTTC. Protein: CASSQSGTGLNGYTF.

The V and J genes are TRBV6-1 and TRBJ1-6; D is unresolved. V dropped 8 bases and J dropped 14 bases, with 13 bases sitting between them. The CDR3 has 11 amino acids. Germline-derived CDR1 and CDR2 are MNHNS and SASEGT. CDR3 sequence reads: CASGGFGALHF. The CDR3 DNA reads TGTGCCAGCGGAGGGTTCGGGGCCCTCCACTTT.

The chain links TRBV18 to TRBJ2-1; D might be TRBD2 (7 bases). V was pared by 7 bases and J by 4 bases, with 14 bases between. The CDR3 runs 14 residues. CDR1 and CDR2 from the germline V gene are KGHSH and LQKENI. CDR3 in amino acids: CASFRGADYNEQFF. The CDR3 DNA sequence: TGTGCCAGCTTTCGGGGGGCCGATTACAATGAGCAGTTCTTC.